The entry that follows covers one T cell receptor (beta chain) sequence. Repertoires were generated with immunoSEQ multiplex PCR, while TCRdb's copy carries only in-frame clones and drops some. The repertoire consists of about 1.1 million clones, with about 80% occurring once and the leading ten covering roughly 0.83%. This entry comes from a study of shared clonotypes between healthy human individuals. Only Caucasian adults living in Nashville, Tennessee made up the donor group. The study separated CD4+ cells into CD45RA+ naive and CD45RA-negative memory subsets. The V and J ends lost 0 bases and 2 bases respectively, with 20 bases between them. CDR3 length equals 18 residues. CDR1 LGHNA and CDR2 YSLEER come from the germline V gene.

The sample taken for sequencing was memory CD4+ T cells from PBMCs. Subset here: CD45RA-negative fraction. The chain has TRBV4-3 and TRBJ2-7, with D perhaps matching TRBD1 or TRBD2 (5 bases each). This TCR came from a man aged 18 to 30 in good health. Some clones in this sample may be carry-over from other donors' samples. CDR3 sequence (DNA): TGCGCCAGCAGCCAAGATATAGGACGGGACGGATCCACCTACGAGCAGTACTTC. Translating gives CASSQDIGRDGSTYEQYF.